The 10 T cell receptor beta chains reported below all come from one sample, sequenced in a study of spatial heterogeneity in lung cancer. TCRdb re-called the 5' RACE reads with MiXCR, one entry per CDR3 protein. Of 80,000 to 95,000 distinct CDR3 sequences in the sample, roughly 10% are singletons; the top ten hold around 7%. The time point denotes: sample taken at primary tumor resection. Sequencing covered unsorted whole RNA taken from tumor, nontumor lung or frozen PBMC. The specimen was PBMCs, collected at surgery. These receptors were taken from a male donor with early-stage non-small cell lung cancer.

This clonotype has a count of ten or more. CDR3 in amino acids: CSVKTGGDTQYF. The CDR3, as DNA: TGCAGCGTAAAGACAGGGGGAGATACGCAGTATTTT. V gene TRBV29-1 combines with J gene TRBJ2-3, with TRBD1 identical over 9 bases. The CDR3 has 12 amino acids. Germline trimming cut 6 bases from V and 5 bases from J; bases unmatched to any gene: 3. Germline V gene data show CDR1 as SQVTM and CDR2 as ANQGSEA.

This clonotype appeared a few times. The CDR3 loop reads CSATGGVTYGYTF. The DNA for the CDR3 is TGCAGCGCTACAGGGGGCGTAACCTATGGCTACACCTTC. The V call is TRBV29-1, the J call TRBJ1-2; 9 bases line up with TRBD1. The germline gives CDR1 SQVTM, CDR2 ANQGSEA. The CDR3 loop spans 13 amino acids. The V segment lost 7 bases and the J segment 4 bases; nucleotides outside the gene matches: 7.

Many counts were recorded for this clonotype. V is TRBV11-1 and J is TRBJ2-1, with 13 bases lining up with TRBD2. This CDR3 has 16 amino acids. Germline assignment: CDR1 SGHAT and CDR2 FQDESV (reference sequence). The V gene end was trimmed by 4 bases and the J gene end by 6 bases; junction bases not matched to a gene: 6. CDR3 residues: CASSYRTSGRSNEQFF. CDR3 bases: TGTGCCAGCAGCTATAGGACTAGCGGGAGAAGCAATGAGCAGTTCTTC.

This clonotype was observed many times. The chain has TRBV6-5 and TRBJ2-7; D gene unclear. Germline CDR1 MNHEY, CDR2 SVGAGI. The CDR3 has 15 residues. Trimming pared 6 bases from V and 2 bases from J, leaving 17 bases between. CDR3 loop: CASSHGPDAAYEQYF. The CDR3 bases are TGTGCCAGCAGCCACGGACCGGACGCGGCCTACGAGCAGTACTTC.

In this sample, this clonotype turned up many times. V gene TRBV5-1 combines with J gene TRBJ2-2, with 7 bases fitting TRBD1. Germline V gene lookup returns CDR1 SGHRS and CDR2 YFSETQ. This CDR3 contains 15 residues. V lost 5 bases to trimming and J lost 1 base; unmatched junction nucleotides: 5. CDR3 sequence: CASRAGTVNTGELFF. In DNA form, the CDR3 reads TGCGCCAGCAGGGCCGGGACAGTGAACACCGGGGAGCTGTTTTTT. Combining the CDR3 with reference TRBV5-1 and TRBJ2-2 gives the whole variable domain KAGVTQTPRYLIKTRGQQVTLSCSPISGHRSVSWYQQTPGQGLQFLFEYFSETQRNKGNFPGRFSGRQFSNSRSEMNVSTLELGDSALYLCASRAGTVNTGELFFGEGSRLTVL.

This clonotype was detected ten times or more. The rearrangement links TRBV3-1 to TRBJ1-1; D not certain. CDR1 and CDR2 from the germline V gene are LGHDT and YNNKEL (reference sequence). The germline V and J ends were trimmed by 1 base and 1 base, with 4 bases remaining between them. This CDR3 has 13 residues. The CDR3 nucleotides read TGTGCCAGCAGCCAAGGCCGGAACACTGAAGCTTTCTTT. Amino acids: CASSQGRNTEAFF.

The chain is built from TRBV7-6 and TRBJ2-1, with 11 bases lining up with TRBD2. The CDR3 spans 20 residues. The trim removed 4 bases at V and 6 bases at J, leaving 20 bases unmatched. Germline CDR1 reads SGHVS; CDR2 reads FNYEAQ. The CDR3 loop is CASSSRPGQGLAEGSNEQFF. In DNA, the CDR3 is TGTGCCAGCAGCTCCCGACCGGGACAGGGACTAGCGGAGGGGTCCAATGAGCAGTTCTTC.

This chain uses TRBV20-1 with TRBJ1-5; 10 bases are shared with TRBD1. There are 14 residues in the CDR3. Trimming removed 3 bases from V and 7 bases from J; junction bases left unmatched: 6. Germline CDR1 DFQATT, CDR2 SNEGSKA (reference sequence). The CDR3 region is CSASRDRGLQPQHF. The CDR3 DNA reads as TGCAGTGCTAGCCGGGACAGGGGTTTACAGCCCCAGCATTTT.

This clonotype was recorded many times. This chain joins TRBV30 and TRBJ2-7; D perhaps matches TRBD2 (6 bases). The V gene lost 0 bases and the J gene lost 3 bases, with 12 bases spanning the gap. CDR3 size: 14 residues. Germline CDR1 and CDR2: GTSNPN and SVGIG (reference sequence). The CDR3 DNA sequence: TGTGCCTGGAGTGTAGTGGGACTCAACTACGAGCAGTACTTC. Amino acid sequence: CAWSVVGLNYEQYF.

V and J are TRBV27 and TRBJ1-2; the D is unclear. The CDR3 loop spans 15 amino acids. Germline values: CDR1 MNHEY, CDR2 SMNVEV (reference sequence). Trimming pared 5 bases from V and 7 bases from J, leaving 20 bases between. CDR3 nucleotide sequence: TGTGCCAGCAGTCTCTACGAAGGTCTAGACCGTGGCTACACCTTC. It translates to CASSLYEGLDRGYTF.